This T cell receptor beta chain was observed in a study of CD8 T cells in ankylosing spondylitis. The authors made TCR beta libraries by quantitative 5'-RACE with molecular barcodes. TCRdb passed the 5' RACE reads through MiXCR, listing each CDR3 protein once. The data show 200,000 to 300,000 distinct CDR3 sequences, with approximately 9% seen just once and 6.8% held by the top ten. This clonotype came up many times. V lost 3 bases to trimming and J lost 6 bases, with 9 bases between them. The CDR3 sequence is 12 residues long. Germline V gives CDR1 DFQATT, CDR2 SNEGSKA (reference sequence). The chain couples TRBV20-1 to TRBJ2-1; D gene unclear. The TCR originated in a male donor with ankylosing spondylitis or in good health (not recorded which). Input material: blood, either unsorted or a sorted T cell fraction (not recorded which). DNA for the CDR3: TGCAGTGCTAGGTGGCAGGTCAATGAGCAGTTCTTC. Translated: CSARWQVNEQFF.